The clone carrying this TCR beta chain occurred a few times. This CDR3 contains 12 residues. Between the trimmed V and J ends, which lost 3 bases and 4 bases, there was a span of 8 bases. Germline CDR1 is SQVTM and CDR2 is ANQGSEA. In TCRdb, the RT-PCR reads were re-called with MiXCR into one record per CDR3 protein. Altogether hundreds of thousands of distinct CDR3 sequences are present, approximately 15% being singletons, with the ten largest covering roughly 3.9%. The V gene is TRBV29-1, the J gene TRBJ2-3; the D gene is possibly TRBD1 (6 bases). The sequencing input was memory CD4+ T cells from blood. This sequence originates from a female donor in good health, serving as a healthy control. CDR3 residues: CSVDSGADTQYF. The CDR3 DNA follows: TGCAGCGTTGATTCAGGGGCAGATACGCAGTATTTT.